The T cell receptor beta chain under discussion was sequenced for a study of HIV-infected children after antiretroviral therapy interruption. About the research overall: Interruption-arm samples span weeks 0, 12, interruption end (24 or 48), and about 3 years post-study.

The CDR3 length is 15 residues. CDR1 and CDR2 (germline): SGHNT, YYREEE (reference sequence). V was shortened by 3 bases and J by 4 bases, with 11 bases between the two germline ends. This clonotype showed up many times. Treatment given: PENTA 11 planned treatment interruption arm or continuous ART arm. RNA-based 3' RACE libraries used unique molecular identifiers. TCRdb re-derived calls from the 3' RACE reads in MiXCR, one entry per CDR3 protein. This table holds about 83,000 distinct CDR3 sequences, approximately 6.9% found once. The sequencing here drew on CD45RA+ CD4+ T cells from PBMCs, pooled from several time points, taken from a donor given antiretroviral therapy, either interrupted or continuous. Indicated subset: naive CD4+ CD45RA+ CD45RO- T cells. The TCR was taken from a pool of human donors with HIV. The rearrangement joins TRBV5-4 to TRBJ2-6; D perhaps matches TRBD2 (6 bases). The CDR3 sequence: CASSSGGAGANVLTF. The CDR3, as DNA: TGTGCCAGCAGCTCCGGGGGTGCAGGGGCCAACGTCCTGACTTTC.